Detailed here is one T cell receptor beta chain. The cohort comprised adults aged roughly 18 to 90 years residing in about two dozen US areas. Cohort 3 donors counted as recovered after two negative PCRs, clearance, or resolved symptoms. The CDR3 runs to 14 residues. The germline V and J ends were trimmed by 5 bases and 6 bases, with 14 bases remaining between them. The V gene's germline CDR1 is MDHEN and CDR2 SYDVKM. The data are from a study of blood T cell repertoires in COVID-19. At the level of the study: COVID-19 samples from acute and convalescent phases originated in the United States, Italy and Spain.

TCRdb's table, derived via immunoSEQ multiplex PCR, lists solely in-frame clones and lacks some. The repertoire holds 250,000 to 300,000 clones, over 75% seen once, with 0.8% to 1% in the top ten. The chain joins TRBV28 to TRBJ1-3; D is perhaps TRBD1 (6 bases). Sequences were obtained from PBMCs or T cells enriched from blood (not recorded which). The sequence derives from a woman in her 30s who had recovered from COVID-19. As DNA, the CDR3 is TGTGCCAGCAGTGAACAGGGAGCGCAAAACACCATATATTTT. Translated, it gives CASSEQGAQNTIYF.